One and the same sample provided the 14 T cell receptor beta chains below, sequenced in a study of shared clonotypes between healthy human individuals. Repertoires were generated with immunoSEQ multiplex PCR, while TCRdb's copy carries only in-frame clones and drops some. Among hundreds of thousands of clones listed, roughly 79% were seen once. The sequenced sample was PBMCs. The receptor source for this set is a woman aged 40 to 55 in good health. Some clones in this sample may be carry-over from other donors' samples.

This clone appeared a single time. The chain employs TRBV30 and TRBJ1-3, with D possibly matching TRBD1 (5 bases). The CDR3 runs 11 residues. The germline V gene has CDR1 GTSNPN and CDR2 SVGIG (reference sequence). With 0 bases removed from V and 8 bases from J, the gap between germline ends came to 5 bases. The CDR3: CAWSVGDTIYF. The CDR3 bases are TGTGCCTGGAGTGTGGGGGACACCATATATTTT.

The chain uses TRBV29-1 and TRBJ2-7, with D perhaps given as TRBD1 or TRBD2 (6 bases each). The V end was cut by 7 bases, the J end by 0 bases, with 13 bases between. This CDR3 spans 13 amino acids. Looked up from germline, CDR1 is SQVTM and CDR2 is ANQGSEA. DNA for the CDR3: TGCAGCGCTCAAAGGGGGGACTCCTACGAGCAGTACTTC. Its protein product is CSAQRGDSYEQYF.

This chain uses TRBV5-1 with TRBJ1-1; no clear D. V lost 1 base to trimming and J lost 7 bases, with 17 bases between them. This CDR3 region has 15 residues. Germline assignment: CDR1 SGHRS and CDR2 YFSETQ. The CDR3 loop reads CASSLNRARVGEAFF. CDR3 sequence (DNA): TGCGCCAGCAGCTTGAACAGAGCTAGGGTCGGTGAAGCTTTCTTT.

This chain joins TRBV7-7 and TRBJ2-1; 12 bases are a match to TRBD2. The V segment lost 4 bases and the J segment 8 bases; nucleotides outside the gene matches: 21. The germline V gene has CDR1 SSHAT and CDR2 FNYEAQ (reference sequence). This CDR3 is built from 20 residues. CDR3 amino acids: CASSSGTSGRTVWALDEQFF. DNA for the CDR3: TGTGCCAGCAGCTCCGGAACTAGCGGGAGGACTGTCTGGGCACTGGATGAGCAGTTCTTC.

The gene calls are TRBV5-6 and TRBJ2-3; weak D call: TRBD1 (5 bases). The CDR3 contains 13 residues. Germline V lookup: CDR1 SGHDT, CDR2 YYEEEE. V lost 4 bases, J lost 5 bases, and 11 bases lay in between. CDR3 sequence: CASSSRVEDTQYF. CDR3 DNA: TGTGCCAGCAGCAGCAGGGTAGAAGATACGCAGTATTTT.

CDR3 loop: CATTPNRDEQFF. The CDR3 DNA reads TGTGCCACCACCCCAAATCGGGATGAGCAGTTCTTC. The rearrangement links TRBV18 to TRBJ2-1; D remains unclear. The CDR3 runs 12 residues. Germline assignment: CDR1 KGHSH and CDR2 LQKENI. The V end lost 10 bases, the J end lost 8 bases, and 15 bases lay between the germline ends.

V gene TRBV14 combines with J gene TRBJ2-7; tentative D call: TRBD2 (5 bases). Looked up from germline, CDR1 is SGHDN and CDR2 is FVKESK. The ends were cut back, 7 bases at V and 6 bases at J, with 25 bases in the middle. The CDR3 is 16 amino acids. CDR3 nucleotides: TGTGCCAGCACCACCTACCATTCCGGGAACCCGGCCGAGCAGTACTTC. Translation gives CASTTYHSGNPAEQYF.

In regard to this clone: A read error is the likely source, as a far larger clone sits one nucleotide away. The sample has other DNA sequences that encode this CDR3 too. V and J are TRBV2 and TRBJ1-5, with 9 bases matching TRBD1. The CDR3 runs 13 residues. Per germline, CDR1 SNHLY and CDR2 FYNNEI. The CDR3: CASHGTGKVPQHF. The CDR3 nucleotides are TGCGCCAGTCACGGGACAGGGAAGGTGCCCCAGCATTTT.

The rearrangement uses TRBV28 and TRBJ1-2; D may be TRBD1 (6 bases). V lost 6 bases and J 2 bases, leaving 13 bases between the germline ends. Germline CDR1 and CDR2: MDHEN and SYDVKM. The CDR3 runs to 14 residues. CDR3 DNA: TGTGCCAGCAGGATCGCAGGGGACAACTATGGCTACACCTTC. As protein: CASRIAGDNYGYTF.

J is TRBJ1-3 and V is TRBV6-5, with TRBD1 matching over 7 bases. V trimming: 6 bases; J trimming: 4 bases; junction bases outside the gene matches: 9. The CDR3 runs to 15 residues. Germline V gene sequence: CDR1 MNHEY, CDR2 SVGAGI. The CDR3 nucleotides are TGTGCCAGCAGCCTCCGGACAGGTTTGGGAAACACCATATATTTT. Translation gives CASSLRTGLGNTIYF.

The chain combines TRBV6-1 with TRBJ2-7; D unclear. CDR1 MNHNS and CDR2 SASEGT come from the germline V gene. The germline V and J ends were trimmed by 1 base and 4 bases, with 14 bases remaining between them. This CDR3 has 15 amino acids. CDR3 DNA: TGTGCCAGCAGTGAAGGCAGCCTCACTGGGTACGAGCAGTACTTC. Translated, it gives CASSEGSLTGYEQYF.

V usage is TRBV5-1 and J usage is TRBJ2-7; tentative D call: TRBD1 (6 bases). This CDR3 spans 13 amino acids. Trimming took off 3 bases at V and 3 bases at J, with 10 bases between the two ends. Germline V gives CDR1 SGHRS, CDR2 YFSETQ. The CDR3 sequence: CASSSQTGYEQYF. CDR3 nucleotide sequence: TGCGCCAGCAGCTCACAGACAGGCTACGAGCAGTACTTC.

In the case of this clone: Given a much more abundant clone one base away, this may be a read error. The rearrangement links TRBV5-1 to TRBJ2-3; a weak D match, TRBD1 (5 bases). The CDR3 spans 14 residues. Germline V gene sequence: CDR1 SGHRS, CDR2 YFSETQ. The V end was cut by 2 bases, the J end by 2 bases, with 9 bases between. The CDR3 spells CASSFDSYTDTQYF. The CDR3 bases are TGCGCCAGCAGCTTTGACAGCTACACAGATACGCAGTATTTT.

In DNA form, the CDR3 reads TGTGCCATCAGTGAGTCGGGGCAGGGGGCCCATGTGGACTATGGCTACACCTTC. As protein: CAISESGQGAHVDYGYTF. The chain combines TRBV10-3 with TRBJ1-2; 8 bases align to TRBD1. Looked up from germline, CDR1 is ENHRY and CDR2 is SYGVKD. Trimming took 0 bases from V and 3 from J; bases not matched to a gene: 12. The CDR3 extends over 18 amino acids.